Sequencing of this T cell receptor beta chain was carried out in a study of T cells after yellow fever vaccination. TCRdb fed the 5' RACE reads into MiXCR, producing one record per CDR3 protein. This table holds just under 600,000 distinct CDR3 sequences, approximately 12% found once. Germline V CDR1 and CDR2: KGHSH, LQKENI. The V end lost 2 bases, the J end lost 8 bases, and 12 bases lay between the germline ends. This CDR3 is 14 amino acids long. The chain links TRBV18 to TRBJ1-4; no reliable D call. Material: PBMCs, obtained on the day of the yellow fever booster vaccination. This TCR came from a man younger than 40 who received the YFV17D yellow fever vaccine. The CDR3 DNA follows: TGTGCCAGCTCACCAGCAGACGCTGGGGAAAAACTGTTTTTT. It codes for CASSPADAGEKLFF.